A selection of T cell receptor beta chains follows, all from one sample in a study of regulatory T cells in long-lasting Graves disease. TCRdb re-called the multiplex PCR reads through MiXCR, storing one row per CDR3 protein. The table records nearly 350,000 distinct CDR3 sequences, about 19% of them present only once. Sequences were derived from peripheral blood mononuclear cells (PBMCs), sampled when the disease was refractory, from a patient treated with antithyroid drugs. Receptors originate from a female donor with Graves disease. The CDR3 runs from the conserved cysteine through the conserved F or W. The D gene is left open where the match is weak. Clone size is given for some rows only: seen once, a few or many times, or a class if the clone is expanded.

J gene | V gene | D gene | clone size | CDR3 protein | CDR3 DNA
TRBJ1-2 | TRBV12-3/TRBV12-4 | . | many | CASSFALGSGGYTF | TGTGCCAGCAGTTTTGCTTTGGGGTCGGGTGGCTACACCTTC
TRBJ2-7 | TRBV20-1 | TRBD2 | few | CSARFTSGRPAYEQYF | TGCAGTGCTAGATTTACTAGCGGGAGGCCCGCCTACGAGCAGTACTTC
TRBJ2-7 | TRBV7-9 | . | many | CASSLYILDSIHEQYF | .
TRBJ2-3 | TRBV2 | . | . | CASSGSGYTDTQYF | TGTGCCAGCAGTGGTAGCGGTTACACAGATACGCAGTATTTT
TRBJ1-2 | TRBV6-2/TRBV6-3 | TRBD1 | many | CASSYSDRGYGYTF | TGTGCCAGCAGTTACTCGGACAGGGGCTATGGCTACACCTTC
TRBJ1-6 | TRBV18 | TRBD1 | . | CASSILPTGVSPLHF | TGTGCCAGCTCAATCCTGCCGACAGGGGTTTCACCCCTCCACTTT
TRBJ1-1 | TRBV20-1 | . | . | CSARDSGRGPNTEAFF | TGCAGTGCTAGAGATTCAGGGAGGGGCCCGAACACTGAAGCTTTCTTT
TRBJ2-5 | TRBV11-3 | . | many | CASSLGDWTHQETQYF | TGTGCCAGCAGCTTAGGTGACTGGACTCACCAAGAGACCCAGTACTTC
TRBJ2-7 | TRBV7-9 | TRBD2 | few | CASSLGGRPSYEQYF | TGTGCCAGCAGCTTGGGGGGGAGGCCCTCCTACGAGCAGTACTTC
TRBJ2-5 | TRBV4-2 | TRBD2 | . | CASSQALAGGETQYF | TGTGCCAGCAGCCAGGCCCTAGCGGGGGGTGAGACCCAGTACTTC
TRBJ1-2 | TRBV3-1 | . | many | CASSQDVAPQANYGYTF | TGTGCCAGCAGCCAAGATGTCGCGCCTCAGGCTAACTATGGCTACACCTTC